This entry describes one T cell receptor beta chain. Generated by immunoSEQ multiplex PCR, the TCRdb table keeps only in-frame clones and is missing some. The sample holds 200,000 to 300,000 clones, around 86% seen once. CDR1 is SGHRS and CDR2 is YFSETQ in the germline V gene. V was cut by 4 bases and J by 5 bases, with 18 bases left in between. The CDR3 sequence is 15 residues long. The entry originates in a study of blood T cell repertoires in COVID-19. This chain uses TRBV5-1 with TRBJ1-1, with D possibly being TRBD1 (6 bases). Sequenced: PBMCs or T cells enriched from blood (not recorded which). This receptor was obtained from a woman aged 50 to 60 who had recovered from COVID-19. The CDR3: CASSNGLGARTEAFF. CDR3 DNA: TGCGCCAGCAGCAATGGGCTGGGGGCGCGGACTGAAGCTTTCTTT.